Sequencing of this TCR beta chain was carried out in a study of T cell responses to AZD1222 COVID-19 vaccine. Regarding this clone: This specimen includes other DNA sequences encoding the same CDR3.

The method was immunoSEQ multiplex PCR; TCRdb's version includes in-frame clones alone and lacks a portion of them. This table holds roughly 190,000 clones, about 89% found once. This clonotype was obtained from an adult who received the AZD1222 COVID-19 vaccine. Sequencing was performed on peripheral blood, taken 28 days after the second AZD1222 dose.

The CDR3 nucleotides are TGTGCCAGCAGCTTATTGGAGACCCAGTACTTC. This encodes CASSLLETQYF. The chain recombines TRBV11-2 with TRBJ2-5; no definite D call. Germline CDR1 SGHAT, CDR2 FQNNGV. Trimming left V 2 bases short and J 5 bases short, with 3 bases between. The CDR3 is 11 amino acids.